Shown below are 26 T cell receptor beta chains from a single sample sequenced in a study of blood T cell repertoires in COVID-19. TCRdb keeps only in-frame clones here, not all; method: immunoSEQ multiplex PCR. This sample has hundreds of thousands of clones, with 88% found just once. Sequencing used PBMCs or T cells enriched from blood (not recorded which). These receptor sequences come from a woman under 40 who had recovered from COVID-19.

This sequence joins TRBV6-6 and TRBJ1-4; a possible D gene is TRBD1 (5 bases). V dropped 2 bases and J dropped 5 bases, with 12 bases sitting between them. The V gene's germline CDR1 is MNHNY and CDR2 SVGAGI (reference sequence). This CDR3 has 15 residues. The CDR3 coding sequence is TGTGCCAGCAGTTACCAGACAGTCCCAAATGAAAAACTGTTTTTT. Translated, it gives CASSYQTVPNEKLFF.

The V gene is TRBV9, the J gene TRBJ1-4, with a weak D call TRBD1 (5 bases). CDR1 SGDLS and CDR2 YYNGEE come from the germline V gene. With 2 bases removed from V and 13 bases from J, the gap between germline ends came to 18 bases. CDR3 length: 14 residues. The CDR3 sequence: CASSVSGGEEGLFF. CDR3 bases: TGTGCCAGCAGCGTGAGTGGGGGGGAGGAAGGACTGTTTTTT.

V usage is TRBV2 and J usage is TRBJ2-2; 9 bases match TRBD1. The CDR3 sequence is 15 residues long. J was trimmed by 4 bases and V by 6 bases; bases with no gene match: 6. CDR1 and CDR2 (germline): SNHLY, FYNNEI. This CDR3 reads CASSGTGRGTGELFF. CDR3 DNA sequence: TGTGCCAGCAGCGGGACAGGGAGAGGCACCGGGGAGCTGTTTTTT.

The gene calls are TRBV28 and TRBJ1-1; perhaps TRBD1 as D (6 bases). The CDR3 is made up of 11 amino acids. Between the trimmed V and J ends, which lost 10 bases and 3 bases, there was a span of 9 bases. CDR1 and CDR2 from the germline V gene are MDHEN and SYDVKM. DNA for the CDR3: TGTGCCACAGGGGCTTACACTGAAGCTTTCTTT. Translated, it gives CATGAYTEAFF.

The rearrangement links TRBV3-1 (or the pseudogene TRBV3-2) to TRBJ1-2; 7 bases are shared with TRBD1. J was trimmed by 7 bases and V by 2 bases; bases with no gene match: 13. This CDR3 comprises 16 residues. Germline CDR1 reads LGHDT; CDR2 reads YNNKEL (reference sequence). For the CDR3, the DNA is TGTGCCAGCAGCCAACTAGACGCCGGGACAGAGGGTGGCTACACCTTC. It specifies CASSQLDAGTEGGYTF.

The CDR3 loop reads CASSKTSGSGWDEQFF. CDR3 DNA: TGTGCCAGTAGTAAGACTAGCGGGAGTGGTTGGGATGAGCAGTTCTTC. The J gene is TRBJ2-1, the V gene TRBV19; 12 bases line up with TRBD2. The V gene end was trimmed by 4 bases and the J gene end by 8 bases; junction bases not matched to a gene: 9. The CDR3 length is 16 residues. The germline V gene encodes CDR1 LNHDA and CDR2 SQIVND (reference sequence).

This clone was recorded a few times. V gene TRBV5-4 combines with J gene TRBJ1-2, with D perhaps TRBD1 (5 bases). The CDR3 runs to 13 residues. Trimming pared 4 bases from V and 10 bases from J, leaving 17 bases between. Per germline, CDR1 SGHNT and CDR2 YYREEE (reference sequence). The CDR3 protein is CASSPEGRGVYTF. The CDR3 DNA is TGTGCCAGCAGCCCGGAGGGGCGGGGGGTCTACACCTTC.

The genes are TRBV29-1 and TRBJ1-1; 7 bases match TRBD1. This CDR3 spans 13 amino acids. Trimming removed 6 bases from V and 4 bases from J; junction bases left unmatched: 8. Looked up from germline, CDR1 is SQVTM and CDR2 is ANQGSEA. The CDR3 reads CSVRDSRSTEAFF. CDR3 coding DNA: TGCAGCGTCCGGGACAGTCGAAGCACTGAAGCTTTCTTT.

The chain links TRBV6-5 to TRBJ2-7, with TRBD2 as a possible D gene (6 bases). Germline CDR1 is MNHEY and CDR2 is SVGAGI. The length of the CDR3 is 14 residues. V shed 3 bases and J shed 6 bases, with 15 bases lying between them. The CDR3 here is CASSYLGGNPEQYF. As DNA, the CDR3 is TGTGCCAGCAGTTATTTAGGAGGGAACCCCGAGCAGTACTTC.

CDR3 protein: CASTTGQGNPGGELFF. Written as DNA, the CDR3 is TGTGCCAGCACCACGGGACAGGGTAACCCCGGCGGGGAGCTGTTTTTT. The chain uses TRBV11-3 and TRBJ2-2, with TRBD1 matching over 9 bases. The junction had 13 bases not matched to a gene; V was cut back by 7 bases and J by 7 bases. This CDR3 has 16 residues. Germline assignment: CDR1 SGHNT and CDR2 YENEEA.

The chain recombines TRBV28 with TRBJ1-5; tentatively, D is TRBD1 (5 bases). The germline V gene encodes CDR1 MDHEN and CDR2 SYDVKM. The CDR3 has 15 residues. The V end lost 2 bases, the J end lost 9 bases, and 17 bases lay between the germline ends. CDR3 sequence: CASSLGVQGTRPQHF. CDR3 coding DNA: TGTGCCAGCAGTTTAGGTGTCCAGGGTACACGGCCCCAGCATTTT.

V usage is TRBV4-1 and J usage is TRBJ2-3, with D perhaps matching TRBD1 (6 bases). Germline CDR1 reads MGHRA; CDR2 reads YSYEKL. The CDR3 is 15 amino acids. Between the trimmed V and J ends, which lost 5 bases and 0 bases, there was a span of 12 bases. The CDR3 is CASSYDDRSTDTQYF. CDR3 nucleotide sequence: TGCGCCAGCAGCTATGACGACAGGAGCACAGATACGCAGTATTTT.

CDR3 in amino acids: CATSPLRSNEQFF. The DNA of the CDR3 is TGTGCCACCAGCCCCCTACGATCCAATGAGCAGTTCTTC. J is TRBJ2-1 and V is TRBV15, with no clear D. This CDR3 comprises 13 residues. Germline values: CDR1 LNHNV, CDR2 YYDKDF (reference sequence). The V end lost 5 bases, the J end lost 6 bases, and 11 bases lay between the germline ends.

J is TRBJ1-1 and V is TRBV3-1 (or the pseudogene TRBV3-2), with D perhaps TRBD1 (5 bases). The CDR3 is 13 amino acids. From germline, CDR1 is LGHDT and CDR2 YNNKEL (reference sequence). V gave up 3 bases and J gave up 1 base, with 6 bases separating them. The CDR3 DNA reads as TGTGCCAGCAGCCAGGGGGGGAACACTGAAGCTTTCTTT. Its translation is CASSQGGNTEAFF.

This clone was recorded only once. V and J are TRBV6-4 and TRBJ1-6; unclear D gene. Trimming took off 8 bases at V and 13 bases at J, with 21 bases between the two ends. Germline values: CDR1 MRHNA, CDR2 SNTAGT. The CDR3 sequence is 14 residues long. CDR3 nucleotides: TGTGCCAGCCCCGTTTGGCGGCAAATTCGGCCCCTCCACTTT. Amino acid sequence: CASPVWRQIRPLHF.

This rearrangement joins TRBV19 to TRBJ2-5; 7 positions agree with TRBD1. Germline trimming cut 5 bases from V and 4 bases from J; bases unmatched to any gene: 10. CDR1 is LNHDA and CDR2 is SQIVND in the germline V gene (reference sequence). The CDR3 length is 15 residues. CDR3 region: CASSVQRGLGETQYF. CDR3 nucleotide sequence: TGTGCCAGTAGTGTACAAAGGGGGCTAGGAGAGACCCAGTACTTC.

This chain connects TRBV7-3 to TRBJ1-1; D unresolved. The germline V gene encodes CDR1 SGHTA and CDR2 FQGTGA. With 4 bases removed from V and 7 bases from J, the gap between germline ends came to 13 bases. This CDR3 contains 13 residues. CDR3 amino acids: CASSSRPGGEAFF. CDR3 nucleotides: TGTGCCAGCAGCTCTCGACCCGGAGGTGAAGCTTTCTTT.

The V call is TRBV30, the J call TRBJ1-1; D may be TRBD1 (6 bases). Trimming pared 6 bases from V and 1 base from J, leaving 12 bases between. Germline CDR1 and CDR2: GTSNPN and SVGIG (reference sequence). CDR3 length: 13 residues. CDR3 bases: TGTGCCTGTCAGACAGGAAAGAACACTGAAGCTTTCTTT. This encodes CACQTGKNTEAFF.

The V gene is TRBV7-9, the J gene TRBJ2-5; maybe TRBD2 (5 bases). The CDR3 is made up of 17 amino acids. CDR1 is SEHNR and CDR2 is FQNEAQ in the germline V gene (reference sequence). Between the trimmed V and J ends, which lost 2 bases and 5 bases, there was a span of 21 bases. CDR3 nucleotides: TGTGCCAGCAGCTTAACGGGGAAGACATTAATGGAGGAGACCCAGTACTTC. Amino acid sequence: CASSLTGKTLMEETQYF.

Only one count was recorded for this clone. This chain uses TRBV5-4 with TRBJ2-7, with 8 nucleotides matching TRBD1. CDR3 length: 14 amino acids. Germline lookup yields CDR1 SGHNT and CDR2 YYREEE (reference sequence). With V trimmed by 0 bases and J by 5 bases, 4 bases remained unmatched. CDR3 amino acids: CASSLGRGLDEQYF. The DNA of the CDR3 is TGTGCCAGCAGCTTGGGCAGGGGGCTCGACGAGCAGTACTTC.

This clone was seen only a few times. V and J are TRBV5-4 and TRBJ2-7; possibly TRBD1 for D (6 bases). Germline CDR1 SGHNT, CDR2 YYREEE (reference sequence). The CDR3 is 19 residues long. V was trimmed by 1 base and J by 5 bases, leaving 28 bases between them. For the CDR3, the DNA is TGTGCCAGCAGCTTGTGGCGGTTGACCGGGACACCTTCTGGAAACGAGCAGTACTTC. Translated, it gives CASSLWRLTGTPSGNEQYF. The full variable domain, with the rest looked up from reference TRBV5-4 and TRBJ2-7, is ETGVTQSPTHLIKTRGQQVTLRCSSQSGHNTVSWYQQALGQGPQFIFQYYREEENGRGNFPPRFSGLQFPNYSSELNVNALELDDSALYLCASSLWRLTGTPSGNEQYFGPGTRLTVT.

The V and J genes are TRBV4-1 and TRBJ2-2, with TRBD2 identical over 12 bases. Unmatched junction bases numbered 9, after V lost 1 base and J lost 0 bases. Germline assignment: CDR1 MGHRA and CDR2 YSYEKL. The CDR3 is 20 amino acids. The DNA of the CDR3 is TGCGCCAGCAGCCAAGCCGCTAGCGGGGGGGGATTTACGAACACCGGGGAGCTGTTTTTT. It is translated as CASSQAASGGGFTNTGELFF.

The V and J genes are TRBV27 and TRBJ2-1; D not resolved. There are 15 residues in the CDR3. Trimming took off 3 bases at V and 6 bases at J, with 15 bases between the two ends. Germline CDR1 is MNHEY and CDR2 is SMNVEV (reference sequence). CDR3 residues: CASSFLTSGSNEQFF. In nucleotides, the CDR3 is TGTGCCAGCAGTTTTCTGACATCCGGCTCCAATGAGCAGTTCTTC.

The J gene is TRBJ1-2, the V gene TRBV29-1; no reliable D call. Germline V gene sequence: CDR1 SQVTM, CDR2 ANQGSEA. The CDR3 is made up of 13 amino acids. V lost 3 bases and J lost 4, with 12 bases in between. In DNA, the CDR3 is TGCAGCGTTGATCCCCTACAGACCTATGGCTACACCTTC. It encodes CSVDPLQTYGYTF.

The J gene is TRBJ2-7, the V gene TRBV5-1; 10 positions match TRBD1. Germline lookup yields CDR1 SGHRS and CDR2 YFSETQ. J lost 3 bases, V lost 4 bases, and 7 bases had no gene match. The CDR3 has 15 amino acids. The CDR3 loop reads CASSEGQGNFYEQYF. The CDR3 DNA reads as TGCGCCAGCAGCGAGGGACAGGGGAATTTCTACGAGCAGTACTTC.

The chain employs TRBV27 and TRBJ2-2, with D possibly TRBD2 on 6 matching bases. The CDR3 spans 14 residues. Trimming pared 7 bases from V and 3 bases from J, leaving 12 bases between. CDR1 and CDR2 from the germline V gene are MNHEY and SMNVEV (reference sequence). The CDR3 is CASTSGVHTGELFF. The CDR3 bases are TGTGCCAGCACCTCGGGAGTGCACACCGGGGAGCTGTTTTTT.